This TCR beta chain was documented in a study of cytomegalovirus exposure and HLA in healthy donors. The PCR had 60 Vbeta and 13 Jbeta primers. The table came from immunoSEQ multiplex PCR; TCRdb's copy has only in-frame clones and leaves some out. The sample lists 240,000 or so clones, over 70% seen once, with approximately 8.4% in the top ten. Material: PBMCs. The clonotype comes from a woman aged 60-75 years in good health and CMV-seropositive.

In DNA form, the CDR3 reads TGTGCCAGCAGTCGGACAGACGCTAGCAATCAGCCCCAGCATTTT. Its protein product is CASSRTDASNQPQHF. The V gene is TRBV2, the J gene TRBJ1-5; perhaps TRBD1 as D (6 bases). This CDR3 is 15 amino acids long. Germline assignment: CDR1 SNHLY and CDR2 FYNNEI. Trimming removed 5 bases at V and 0 bases at J, with 11 bases between.